This TCR beta chain was found in a study of radiotherapy plus CTLA-4 blockade in lung cancer. Study details: Objective responses were documented in about 20% of patients, with disease control in roughly 33%.

Data came from immunoSEQ multiplex PCR; TCRdb stores just in-frame clones and leaves some out. The sample holds 45,000 or so clones; about 72% are singletons and the top ten take roughly 8%. Remarks on this clone: What it binds is not known.

Trimming took 5 bases from V and 5 from J, leaving 21 bases between them. The CDR3 spans 16 residues. Germline lookup yields CDR1 SGHTA and CDR2 FQGNSA. The study, taken as a whole, reports: Once radiotherapy plus ipilimumab had been given, TCR clones derived from tumor expanded in blood.

The study treated chemo-refractory metastatic non-small-cell lung cancer patients with focal radiation plus ipilimumab CTLA-4 blockade. Sequenced here: peripheral blood, sampled from a patient treated with radiotherapy plus ipilimumab. The sequence was obtained from a human donor with non-small cell lung cancer who had stable disease on radiotherapy plus ipilimumab. The V gene is TRBV7-2, the J gene TRBJ1-1, with a possible D match to TRBD1 (5 bases). The CDR3 is CASSPGGQGYWTEAFF. In nucleotides, the CDR3 is TGTGCCAGCAGCCCCGGTGGGCAGGGATATTGGACTGAAGCTTTCTTT.